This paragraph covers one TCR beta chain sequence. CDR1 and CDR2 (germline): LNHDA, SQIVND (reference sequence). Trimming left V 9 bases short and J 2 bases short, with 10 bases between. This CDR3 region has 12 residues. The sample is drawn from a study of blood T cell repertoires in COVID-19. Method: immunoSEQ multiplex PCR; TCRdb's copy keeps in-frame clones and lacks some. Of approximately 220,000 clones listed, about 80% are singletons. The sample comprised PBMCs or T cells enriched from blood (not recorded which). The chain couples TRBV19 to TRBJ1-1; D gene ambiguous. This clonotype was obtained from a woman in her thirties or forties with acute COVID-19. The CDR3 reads CASGYTNTEAFF. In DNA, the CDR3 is TGTGCCAGCGGGTACACCAACACTGAAGCTTTCTTT.